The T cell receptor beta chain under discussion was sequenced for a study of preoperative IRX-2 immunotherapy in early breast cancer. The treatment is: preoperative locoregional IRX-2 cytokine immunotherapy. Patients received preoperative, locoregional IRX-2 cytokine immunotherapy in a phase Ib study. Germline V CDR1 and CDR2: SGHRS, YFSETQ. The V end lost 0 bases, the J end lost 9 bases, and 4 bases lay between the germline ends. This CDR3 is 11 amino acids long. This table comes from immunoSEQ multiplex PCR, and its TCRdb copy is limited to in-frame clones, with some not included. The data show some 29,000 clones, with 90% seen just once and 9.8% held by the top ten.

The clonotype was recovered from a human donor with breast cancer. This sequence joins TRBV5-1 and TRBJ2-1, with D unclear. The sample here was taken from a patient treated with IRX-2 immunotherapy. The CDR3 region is CASSLASEQFF. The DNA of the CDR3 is TGCGCCAGCAGCTTGGCCAGTGAGCAGTTCTTC.